This TCR beta chain appears in the sequencing data of a study of OX40 agonist ivuxolimab in advanced cancers. On this clone itself: The antigen is not known.

Study-level results: Expanded peripheral T-cell antigen specificity went undetermined. In the 0.1 to 3.0 mg/kg range, CD4+ and CD8+ blood T cells had expanded clonally by week 6.

Repertoires were generated with immunoSEQ multiplex PCR, while TCRdb's copy carries only in-frame clones and drops some. The sample includes more than 60,000 clones, over 75% of them seen just once. Patients with a history of autoimmune disease or on systemic immunosuppression were excluded. Trimming pared 7 bases from V and 5 bases from J, leaving 5 bases between. Looked up from germline, CDR1 is SNHLY and CDR2 is FYNNEI. The CDR3 is 10 amino acids. The sample here was CD4+ or CD8+ T cells sorted from blood, taken in a trial of the OX40 agonist ivuxolimab. The chain combines TRBV2 with TRBJ1-1; no firm D call. The receptor's source is an adult with an advanced solid tumor such as melanoma, head and neck, liver or kidney cancer. The CDR3 is CASTGTEAFF. The DNA for the CDR3 is TGTGCCAGCACGGGAACTGAAGCTTTCTTT. Filled out from reference TRBV2 and TRBJ1-1, the complete variable domain reads EPEVTQTPSHQVTQMGQEVILRCVPISNHLYFYWYRQILGQKVEFLVSFYNNEISEKSEIFDDQFSVERPDGSNFTLKIRSTKLEDSAMYFCASTGTEAFFGQGTRLTVV.